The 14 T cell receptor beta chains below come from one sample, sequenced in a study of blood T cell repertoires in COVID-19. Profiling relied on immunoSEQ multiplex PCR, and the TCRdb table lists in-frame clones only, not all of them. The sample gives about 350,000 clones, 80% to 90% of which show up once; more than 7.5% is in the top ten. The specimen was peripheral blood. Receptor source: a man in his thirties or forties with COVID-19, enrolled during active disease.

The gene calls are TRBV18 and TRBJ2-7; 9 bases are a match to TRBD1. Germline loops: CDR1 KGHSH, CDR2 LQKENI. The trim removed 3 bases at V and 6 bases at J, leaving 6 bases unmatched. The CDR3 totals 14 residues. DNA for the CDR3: TGTGCCAGCTCACCTTTAGACAGGGGGGGCGAGCAGTACTTC. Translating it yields CASSPLDRGGEQYF.

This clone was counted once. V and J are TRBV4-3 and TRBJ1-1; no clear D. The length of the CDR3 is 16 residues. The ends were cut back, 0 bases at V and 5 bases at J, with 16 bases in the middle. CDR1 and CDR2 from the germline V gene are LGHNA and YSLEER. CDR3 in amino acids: CASSQDQPASWTEAFF. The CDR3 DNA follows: TGCGCCAGCAGCCAAGATCAACCCGCCAGTTGGACTGAAGCTTTCTTT.

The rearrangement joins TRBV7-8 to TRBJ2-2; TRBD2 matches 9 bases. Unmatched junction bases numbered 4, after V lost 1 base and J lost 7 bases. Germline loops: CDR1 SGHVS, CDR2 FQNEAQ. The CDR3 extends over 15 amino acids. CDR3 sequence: CASSLVAGVVGELFF. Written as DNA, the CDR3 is TGTGCCAGCAGCTTAGTAGCGGGAGTGGTCGGGGAGCTGTTTTTT.

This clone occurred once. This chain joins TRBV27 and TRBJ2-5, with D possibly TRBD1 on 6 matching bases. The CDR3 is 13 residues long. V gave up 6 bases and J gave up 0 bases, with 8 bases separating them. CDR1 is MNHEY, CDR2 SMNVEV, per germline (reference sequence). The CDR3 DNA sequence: TGTGCCAGCAGAAGGGACAACCAAGAGACCCAGTACTTC. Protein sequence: CASRRDNQETQYF.

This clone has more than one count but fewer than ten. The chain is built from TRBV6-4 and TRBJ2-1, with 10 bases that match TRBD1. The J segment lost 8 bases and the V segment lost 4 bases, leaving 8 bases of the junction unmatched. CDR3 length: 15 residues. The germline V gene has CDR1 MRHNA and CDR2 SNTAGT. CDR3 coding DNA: TGTGCCAGCAGTGTAGGGACAGGGGCGGGCGATGAGCAGTTCTTC. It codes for CASSVGTGAGDEQFF.

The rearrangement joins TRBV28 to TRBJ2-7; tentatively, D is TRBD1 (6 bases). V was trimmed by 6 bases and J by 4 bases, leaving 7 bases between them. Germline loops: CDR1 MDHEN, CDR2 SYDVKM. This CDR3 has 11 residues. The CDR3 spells CASRRGYEQYF. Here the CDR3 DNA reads TGTGCCAGCAGGAGGGGGTACGAGCAGTACTTC.

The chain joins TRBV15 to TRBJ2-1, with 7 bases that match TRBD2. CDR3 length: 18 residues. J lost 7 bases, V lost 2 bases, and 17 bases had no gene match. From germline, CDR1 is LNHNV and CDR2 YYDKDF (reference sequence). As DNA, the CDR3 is TGTGCCACCAGCAGACCCCTCGGAAGAGGCGGGGGACCAAATGAGCAGTTCTTC. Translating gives CATSRPLGRGGGPNEQFF. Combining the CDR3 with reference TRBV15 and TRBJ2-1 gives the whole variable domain DAMVIQNPRYQVTQFGKPVTLSCSQTLNHNVMYWYQQKSSQAPKLLFHYYDKDFNNEADTPDNFQSRRPNTSFCFLDIRSPGLGDTAMYLCATSRPLGRGGGPNEQFFGPGTRLTVL.

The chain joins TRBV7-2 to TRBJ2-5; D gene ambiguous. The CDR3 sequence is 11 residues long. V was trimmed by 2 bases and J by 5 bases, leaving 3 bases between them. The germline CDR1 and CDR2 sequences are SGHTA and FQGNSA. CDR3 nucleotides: TGTGCCAGCAGCTTACTGGAGACCCAGTACTTC. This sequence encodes CASSLLETQYF.

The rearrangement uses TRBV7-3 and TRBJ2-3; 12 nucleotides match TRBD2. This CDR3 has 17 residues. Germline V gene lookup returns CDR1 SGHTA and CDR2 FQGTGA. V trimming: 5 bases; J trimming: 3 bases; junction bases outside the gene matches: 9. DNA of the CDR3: TGTGCCAGCAGCCCCCAGACGACTAGCGGGGGTACAGATACGCAGTATTTT. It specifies CASSPQTTSGGTDTQYF.

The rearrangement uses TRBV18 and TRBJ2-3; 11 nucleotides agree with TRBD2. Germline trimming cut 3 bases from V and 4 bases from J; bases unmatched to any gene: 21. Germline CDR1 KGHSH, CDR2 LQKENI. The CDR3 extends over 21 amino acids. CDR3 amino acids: CASSPQGLAEGDTTPPDTQYF. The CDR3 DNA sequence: TGTGCCAGCTCACCCCAGGGACTAGCGGAGGGGGACACCACACCCCCAGATACGCAGTATTTT.

CDR3 amino acids: CASSSGTGGLPLQETQYF. Here the CDR3 DNA reads TGTGCCAGCAGCTCCGGGACAGGGGGCCTCCCTCTCCAAGAGACCCAGTACTTC. The chain joins TRBV7-2 to TRBJ2-5; 12 bases map to TRBD1. This CDR3 is built from 18 residues. V shed 4 bases and J 1 base; nucleotides not matched to a gene: 10. Germline CDR1 reads SGHTA; CDR2 reads FQGNSA.

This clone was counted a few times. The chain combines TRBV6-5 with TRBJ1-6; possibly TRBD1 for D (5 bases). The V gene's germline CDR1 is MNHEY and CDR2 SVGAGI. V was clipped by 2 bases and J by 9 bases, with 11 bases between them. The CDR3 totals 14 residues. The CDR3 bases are TGTGCCAGCAGTTACCGCAGGGAGGCTTCACCCCTCCACTTT. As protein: CASSYRREASPLHF.

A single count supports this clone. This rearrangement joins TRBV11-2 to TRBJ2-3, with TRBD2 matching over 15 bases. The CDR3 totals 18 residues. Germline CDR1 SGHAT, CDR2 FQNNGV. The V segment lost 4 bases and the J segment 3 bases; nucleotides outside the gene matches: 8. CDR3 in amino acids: CASSSDGTSGRWTDTQYF. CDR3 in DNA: TGTGCCAGCAGCTCGGATGGGACTAGCGGGAGGTGGACAGATACGCAGTATTTT.

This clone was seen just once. CDR3 bases: TGTGCTAGTGGTTTGGGACAGGGAGAAGGGGATACGCAGTATTTT. This encodes CASGLGQGEGDTQYF. V gene TRBV12-5 combines with J gene TRBJ2-3; 7 nucleotides agree with TRBD1. V dropped 1 base and J dropped 6; count of bases not matched to a gene: 7. CDR1 and CDR2 from the germline V gene are LGHNT and FRNRAP. The CDR3 consists of 15 residues.